This TCR beta chain was sequenced in a study of blood T cell repertoires in COVID-19. The wider study: COVID-19 samples, acute and convalescent, were from the United States, Italy and Spain. PBMCs, B-cell-depleted T cells, or T cells were the source of the cDNA or gDNA that made up the material.

Per the study methods: Reference gene primer amplification gave nucleated cell count estimates. The protocol was immunoSEQ multiplex PCR, while the TCRdb copy is restricted to in-frame clones and leaves out a portion. The DNA was the basis for D and trimming; V, J and clone size are from that table. The sample has 95,000 to 150,000 clones, 82% seen once. CDR1 and CDR2 (germline): GTSNPN, SVGIG (reference sequence). This CDR3 contains 16 residues. The V and J ends lost 3 bases and 0 bases, in that order; junction bases with no gene match: 4. The source is a woman in her 70s with acute or convalescent COVID-19. This chain uses TRBV30 with TRBJ1-6; 8 bases are shared with TRBD1. Source material: peripheral blood. CDR3 nucleotides: TGTGCCTGGAGCAGGGGGCCCGGCTCCTATAATTCACCCCTCCACTTT. Translating it yields CAWSRGPGSYNSPLHF.